This T cell receptor (beta chain) emerged from a study of patients and donors after allogeneic stem cell transplantation. TCRdb re-analysed the RT-PCR reads in MiXCR, keeping a single row per CDR3 protein. The sample lists roughly 960,000 distinct CDR3 sequences; about a sixth were seen once. V shed 8 bases and J 3 bases; nucleotides not matched to a gene: 9. Germline V lookup: CDR1 MNHNS, CDR2 SASEGT. CDR3 length: 14 amino acids. This TCR came from a human donor who was either an allogeneic HSCT recipient or a stem cell or donor lymphocyte infusion donor (not recorded which). It is not recorded whose cells these are; they may come from a transplant donor. Input material: blood, either unsorted or a sorted T cell fraction (not recorded which). V gene TRBV6-1 combines with J gene TRBJ1-1; 7 nucleotides align to TRBD1. DNA of the CDR3: TGTGCCAGCGGGAGGAAGGGGGCGGACACTGAAGCTTTCTTT. This translates into CASGRKGADTEAFF.